A selection of T cell receptor beta chains follows, all from one sample in a study of beta chain features in type 1 diabetes. The data were produced by immunoSEQ multiplex PCR, yet TCRdb's version contains in-frame clones alone and is incomplete. Of about 220,000 clones listed, about 11% were seen once; the top ten hold 1% to 1.5%. Source material: central memory CD4+ T cells from blood. The receptor set was obtained from a man younger than 30 in good health. Both conserved end residues are part of each CDR3. The D gene is left open where the match is weak. The size of a clone is reported for some rows only, either as once, few or many, or as a class for expanded clones.

J gene: TRBJ1-2; V gene: TRBV9; D gene: NA; clone size: few; CDR3 DNA: TGTGCCAGCAGCGCGTTGGGATGGATTAACTATGGCTACACCTTC; CDR3 protein: CASSALGWINYGYTF
J gene: TRBJ2-1; V gene: TRBV14; D gene: NA; clone size: few; CDR3 DNA: TGTGCCAGCAGCCAAGATTATGGCGGGGCCTACAATGAGCAGTTCTTC; CDR3 protein: CASSQDYGGAYNEQFF
J gene: TRBJ2-7; V gene: TRBV6-6; D gene: NA; clone size: few; CDR3 DNA: TGTGCCAGCAGTTACCCGGGCGGTTACGAGCAGTACTTC; CDR3 protein: CASSYPGGYEQYF
J gene: TRBJ2-2; V gene: TRBV30; D gene: NA; clone size: few; CDR3 DNA: TGTGCCTGGAGTCCGGCTGGGGAGCTGTTTTTT; CDR3 protein: CAWSPAGELFF
J gene: TRBJ2-5; V gene: TRBV12-5; D gene: TRBD2; clone size: NA; CDR3 DNA: TGTGCTAGTGGTTTGGTACAGGGACTAGCGGGAGTAGTAGAGACCCAGTACTTC; CDR3 protein: CASGLVQGLAGVVETQYF
J gene: TRBJ2-1; V gene: TRBV18; D gene: TRBD2; clone size: many; CDR3 DNA: TGTGCCAGCTCCCAGAGCGGGAGGTTCTACAATGAGCAGTTCTTC; CDR3 protein: CASSQSGRFYNEQFF
J gene: TRBJ2-1; V gene: TRBV19; D gene: TRBD2; clone size: NA; CDR3 DNA: TGTGCCAGTAGTATGCTAGCGGGCTACAATGAGCAGTTCTTC; CDR3 protein: CASSMLAGYNEQFF
J gene: TRBJ2-7; V gene: TRBV18; D gene: TRBD1; clone size: few; CDR3 DNA: TGTGCCAGCTCTCTGGGGGGACAGGCCTCGTACGAGCAGTACTTC; CDR3 protein: CASSLGGQASYEQYF
J gene: TRBJ1-2; V gene: TRBV5-6; D gene: NA; clone size: NA; CDR3 DNA: TGTGCCAGCAGCTTACCGCTCTATGGCTACACCTTC; CDR3 protein: CASSLPLYGYTF
J gene: TRBJ2-1; V gene: TRBV7-3; D gene: NA; clone size: few; CDR3 DNA: TGTGCCAGCAGCTTACGGCGGGGAGGAGAGCAGTTCTTC; CDR3 protein: CASSLRRGGEQFF
J gene: TRBJ2-3; V gene: TRBV4-2; D gene: TRBD2; clone size: few; CDR3 DNA: TGTGCCAGCAGCCAAGGGACTAGCGCTGACACAGATACGCAGTATTTT; CDR3 protein: CASSQGTSADTDTQYF
J gene: TRBJ2-7; V gene: TRBV18; D gene: TRBD2; clone size: many; CDR3 DNA: TGTGCCAGCTCACCATCTAGCGGGGGCTCCTACGAGCAGTACTTC; CDR3 protein: CASSPSSGGSYEQYF
J gene: TRBJ1-3; V gene: TRBV10-3; D gene: NA; clone size: NA; CDR3 DNA: TGTGCCATCAGTGAGCCAGGGCGAAACACCATATATTTT; CDR3 protein: CAISEPGRNTIYF
J gene: TRBJ2-7; V gene: TRBV7-9; D gene: TRBD1; clone size: many; CDR3 DNA: TGTGCCAGCAGCTTAGACCCGACAGGGGCCCACTACGAGCAGTACTTC; CDR3 protein: CASSLDPTGAHYEQYF
J gene: TRBJ1-5; V gene: TRBV2; D gene: NA; clone size: NA; CDR3 DNA: TGTGCCAGCAGTGAAGTGCAGGTGAATCAGCCCCAGCATTTT; CDR3 protein: CASSEVQVNQPQHF
J gene: TRBJ1-2; V gene: TRBV5-1; D gene: TRBD1; clone size: few; CDR3 DNA: TGCGCCAGCAGCACCGACAGGGGGCCAGGCTACACCTTC; CDR3 protein: CASSTDRGPGYTF
J gene: TRBJ2-1; V gene: TRBV29-1; D gene: NA; clone size: NA; CDR3 DNA: TGCAGCGTTCCACAGGGTAACCAAGTTACCTACAATGAGCAGTTCTTC; CDR3 protein: CSVPQGNQVTYNEQFF
J gene: TRBJ2-7; V gene: TRBV5-4; D gene: TRBD2; clone size: NA; CDR3 DNA: TGTGCCAGCAGCTTGGGCGGGAGGTGGGCCGAGCAGTACTTC; CDR3 protein: CASSLGGRWAEQYF
J gene: TRBJ2-7; V gene: TRBV4-2; D gene: TRBD2; clone size: few; CDR3 DNA: TGTGCCAGCAGCCAATTAGCGGGAACCGACTACGAGCAGTACTTC; CDR3 protein: CASSQLAGTDYEQYF
J gene: TRBJ2-3; V gene: TRBV7-2; D gene: TRBD2; clone size: few; CDR3 DNA: TGTGCCAGCAGCTTAGTGGCGGGAGGGCCGATTGATACGCAGTATTTT; CDR3 protein: CASSLVAGGPIDTQYF
J gene: TRBJ2-3; V gene: TRBV2; D gene: NA; clone size: NA; CDR3 DNA: TGTGCCTCCGGAGACCGGAGTAGAAATACGCAGTATTTT; CDR3 protein: CASGDRSRNTQYF
J gene: TRBJ2-5; V gene: TRBV29-1; D gene: NA; clone size: few; CDR3 DNA: TGCAGCGTTGGGGGAGAAACGGACCAAGAGACCCAGTACTTC; CDR3 protein: CSVGGETDQETQYF
J gene: TRBJ2-1; V gene: TRBV2; D gene: NA; clone size: many; CDR3 DNA: TGTGCCAGCAGTACGGACAGCAATGAGCAGTTCTTC; CDR3 protein: CASSTDSNEQFF
J gene: TRBJ1-1; V gene: TRBV7-2; D gene: NA; clone size: NA; CDR3 DNA: TGTGCCAGCAGCCGTTCCCATACAACTGAAGCTTTCTTT; CDR3 protein: CASSRSHTTEAFF
J gene: TRBJ2-7; V gene: TRBV5-1; D gene: NA; clone size: NA; CDR3 DNA: TGCGCCAGCAGCTTGGTTCCCGGGCCCTACGAGCAGTACTTC; CDR3 protein: CASSLVPGPYEQYF
J gene: TRBJ2-3; V gene: TRBV18; D gene: NA; clone size: few; CDR3 DNA: TGTGCCAGTAAATGGGGCACAGATACGCTGTATTTT; CDR3 protein: CASKWGTDTLYF
J gene: TRBJ2-5; V gene: TRBV10-3; D gene: NA; clone size: few; CDR3 DNA: TGTGCCATCAGTGAGTCTGCCGAGACCCAGTACTTC; CDR3 protein: CAISESAETQYF
J gene: TRBJ2-5; V gene: TRBV15; D gene: TRBD2; clone size: NA; CDR3 DNA: TGTGCCACCAGCAGACCGACTAGCGGGAGGCGGCAAGAGACCCAGTACTTC; CDR3 protein: CATSRPTSGRRQETQYF
J gene: TRBJ2-1; V gene: TRBV15; D gene: NA; clone size: few; CDR3 DNA: TGTGCCACCACCAGCCTCGGGGGCGATGAGCAGTTCTTC; CDR3 protein: CATTSLGGDEQFF
J gene: TRBJ2-7; V gene: TRBV7-8; D gene: NA; clone size: few; CDR3 DNA: TGTGCCAGCAGCCGTAAAGGGATGTTGTCCTACGAGCAGTACTTC; CDR3 protein: CASSRKGMLSYEQYF
J gene: TRBJ2-2; V gene: TRBV18; D gene: NA; clone size: NA; CDR3 DNA: TGTGCCAGCTCACCGGGGGCGCTCCCGAACACCGGGGAGCTGTTTTTT; CDR3 protein: CASSPGALPNTGELFF
J gene: TRBJ1-2; V gene: TRBV25-1; D gene: NA; clone size: NA; CDR3 DNA: TGTGCCAGCGGAGGGGACCTCTGGACTGGTTATGGCTACACCTTC; CDR3 protein: CASGGDLWTGYGYTF
J gene: TRBJ2-1; V gene: TRBV5-1; D gene: TRBD2; clone size: NA; CDR3 DNA: TGCGCCAGCAGCTTACAAATTAGCGGGGGCGGCTACAATGAGCAGTTCTTC; CDR3 protein: CASSLQISGGGYNEQFF
J gene: TRBJ2-7; V gene: TRBV7-8; D gene: NA; clone size: NA; CDR3 DNA: TGTGCCAGCAGCTTAGTATCGACTGTGGCCGAGCAGTACTTC; CDR3 protein: CASSLVSTVAEQYF
J gene: TRBJ2-3; V gene: TRBV7-8; D gene: NA; clone size: many; CDR3 DNA: TGTGCCAGCGTCCCGGGACTCCCCCCAGATACGCAGTATTTT; CDR3 protein: CASVPGLPPDTQYF
J gene: TRBJ2-1; V gene: TRBV12-5; D gene: TRBD1; clone size: few; CDR3 DNA: TGTGCTAGTGGTAGAACAGGGGTTTCCTACAATGAGCAGTTCTTC; CDR3 protein: CASGRTGVSYNEQFF
J gene: TRBJ2-3; V gene: TRBV5-1; D gene: TRBD1; clone size: NA; CDR3 DNA: TGCGCCAGCAGCCGGACAGGGGCTGGAGATACGCAGTATTTT; CDR3 protein: CASSRTGAGDTQYF
J gene: TRBJ1-2; V gene: TRBV7-2; D gene: NA; clone size: NA; CDR3 DNA: TGTGCCAGCAGCTTTACAGGGATCCCTGGCTACACCTTC; CDR3 protein: CASSFTGIPGYTF
J gene: TRBJ2-3; V gene: TRBV4-3; D gene: TRBD2; clone size: NA; CDR3 DNA: TGCGCCAGCAGCCAAACGGCTAGCGGGTTGACAGATACGCAGTATTTT; CDR3 protein: CASSQTASGLTDTQYF
J gene: TRBJ1-5; V gene: TRBV13; D gene: TRBD1; clone size: few; CDR3 DNA: TGTGCCAGCAGCTTAAGGACAGGGGTTAGCAATCAGCCCCAGCATTTT; CDR3 protein: CASSLRTGVSNQPQHF
J gene: TRBJ2-1; V gene: TRBV5-4; D gene: NA; clone size: NA; CDR3 DNA: TGTGCCAGCAGCCAAACGGTCTCCTACAATGAGCAGTTCTTC; CDR3 protein: CASSQTVSYNEQFF
J gene: TRBJ2-1; V gene: TRBV15; D gene: NA; clone size: NA; CDR3 DNA: TGTGCCACCAGCAAGGACTGGCGGCCCTTGGGCTACAATGAGCAGTTCTTC; CDR3 protein: CATSKDWRPLGYNEQFF
J gene: TRBJ2-7; V gene: TRBV10-3; D gene: TRBD1; clone size: NA; CDR3 DNA: TGTGCCATCAGTAACTCCGGGACAGGGAGCTACGAGCAGTACTTC; CDR3 protein: CAISNSGTGSYEQYF
J gene: TRBJ2-3; V gene: TRBV5-4; D gene: NA; clone size: few; CDR3 DNA: TGTGCCAGCAGCTTGGGGACTGACACAGATACGCAGTATTTT; CDR3 protein: CASSLGTDTDTQYF
J gene: TRBJ2-4; V gene: TRBV4-1; D gene: TRBD1; clone size: NA; CDR3 DNA: TGCGCCAGCAGCCAAGCACGACAGGGCCGAACCCAACAGTACTTC; CDR3 protein: CASSQARQGRTQQYF
J gene: TRBJ2-1; V gene: TRBV14; D gene: TRBD2; clone size: many; CDR3 DNA: TGTGCCAGCAGACCAAGACTAGCGGGAGCGATGTTCTTC; CDR3 protein: CASRPRLAGAMFF
J gene: TRBJ2-1; V gene: TRBV7-2; D gene: TRBD1; clone size: few; CDR3 DNA: TGTGCCAGCAGCTTAGCCTTGACAGGGCACAATGAGCAGTTCTTC; CDR3 protein: CASSLALTGHNEQFF
J gene: TRBJ2-5; V gene: TRBV29-1; D gene: NA; clone size: NA; CDR3 DNA: TGCAGCCAGCGGCACCTAGACGAGACCCAGTACTTC; CDR3 protein: CSQRHLDETQYF
J gene: TRBJ2-4; V gene: TRBV9; D gene: TRBD1; clone size: many; CDR3 DNA: TGTGCCAGCAGCGGGGACAGGGGAACGAACATTCAGTACTTC; CDR3 protein: CASSGDRGTNIQYF
J gene: TRBJ2-1; V gene: TRBV10-3; D gene: NA; clone size: few; CDR3 DNA: TGTGCCATCAGTGAGAGTAGGCGGAGCTCCTACAATGAGCAGTTCTTC; CDR3 protein: CAISESRRSSYNEQFF
J gene: TRBJ2-2; V gene: TRBV7-6; D gene: NA; clone size: many; CDR3 DNA: TGTGCCAGCAGCCCGAGACGAAGGACCGGGGAGCTGTTTTTT; CDR3 protein: CASSPRRRTGELFF
J gene: TRBJ1-2; V gene: TRBV7-9; D gene: NA; clone size: NA; CDR3 DNA: TGTGCCAGCAGCTTGTCCGACAGCTTAAACTATGGCTACACCTTC; CDR3 protein: CASSLSDSLNYGYTF
J gene: TRBJ2-1; V gene: TRBV2; D gene: TRBD1; clone size: few; CDR3 DNA: TGTGCCAGCAGTGTAACCGGGACAGGCTACAATGAGCAGTTCTTC; CDR3 protein: CASSVTGTGYNEQFF
J gene: TRBJ2-1; V gene: TRBV29-1; D gene: TRBD1; clone size: NA; CDR3 DNA: TGCAGCGTCTACCGGACAGGGGCCTACAATGAGCAGTTCTTC; CDR3 protein: CSVYRTGAYNEQFF